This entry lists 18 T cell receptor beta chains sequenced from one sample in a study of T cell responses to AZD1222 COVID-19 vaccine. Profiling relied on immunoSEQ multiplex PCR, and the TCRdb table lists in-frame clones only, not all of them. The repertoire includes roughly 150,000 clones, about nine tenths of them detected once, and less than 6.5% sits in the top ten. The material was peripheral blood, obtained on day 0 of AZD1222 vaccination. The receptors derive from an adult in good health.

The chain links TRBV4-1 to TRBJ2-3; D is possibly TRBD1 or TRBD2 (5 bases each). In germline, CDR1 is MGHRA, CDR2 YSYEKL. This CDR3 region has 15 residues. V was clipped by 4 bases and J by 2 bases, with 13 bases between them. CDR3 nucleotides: TGCGCCAGCAGCCCCTCGAGGGGAGCCACAGATACGCAGTATTTT. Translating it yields CASSPSRGATDTQYF.

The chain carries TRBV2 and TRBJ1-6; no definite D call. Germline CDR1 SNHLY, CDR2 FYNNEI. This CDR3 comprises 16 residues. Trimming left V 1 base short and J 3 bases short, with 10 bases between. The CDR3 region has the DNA TGTGCCAGCAGTGAAGATGCCGTGGGCTATAATTCACCCCTCCACTTT. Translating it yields CASSEDAVGYNSPLHF.

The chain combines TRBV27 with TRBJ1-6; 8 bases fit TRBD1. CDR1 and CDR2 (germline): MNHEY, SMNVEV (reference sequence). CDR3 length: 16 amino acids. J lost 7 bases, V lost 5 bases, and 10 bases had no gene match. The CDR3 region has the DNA TGTGCCAGCAGTCACCCCACAGGGGGTGGCAATTCACCCCTCCACTTT. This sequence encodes CASSHPTGGGNSPLHF.

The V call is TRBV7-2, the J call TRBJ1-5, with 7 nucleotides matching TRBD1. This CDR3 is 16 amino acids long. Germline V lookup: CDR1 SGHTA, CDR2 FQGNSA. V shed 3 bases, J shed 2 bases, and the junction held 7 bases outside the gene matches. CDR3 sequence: CASSLTGKPGNQPQHF. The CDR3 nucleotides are TGTGCCAGCAGCTTGACAGGGAAGCCCGGCAATCAGCCCCAGCATTTT.

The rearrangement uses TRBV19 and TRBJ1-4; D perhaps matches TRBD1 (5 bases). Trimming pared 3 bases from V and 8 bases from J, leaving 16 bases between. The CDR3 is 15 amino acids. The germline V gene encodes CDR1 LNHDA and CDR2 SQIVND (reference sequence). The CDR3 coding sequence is TGTGCCAGTAGTATTCGCGGGGGAACGGAGGAAAAACTGTTTTTT. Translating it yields CASSIRGGTEEKLFF.

The CDR3 reads CASSYFGTGLRDEQFF. The DNA for the CDR3 is TGTGCCAGCAGTTACTTCGGGACAGGGCTTCGGGATGAGCAGTTCTTC. The rearrangement uses TRBV6-2 or TRBV6-3 and TRBJ2-1; 9 bases agree with TRBD1. J was trimmed by 8 bases and V by 1 base; bases with no gene match: 9. CDR1 is MNHEY, CDR2 SVGEGT, per germline. This CDR3 region has 16 residues.

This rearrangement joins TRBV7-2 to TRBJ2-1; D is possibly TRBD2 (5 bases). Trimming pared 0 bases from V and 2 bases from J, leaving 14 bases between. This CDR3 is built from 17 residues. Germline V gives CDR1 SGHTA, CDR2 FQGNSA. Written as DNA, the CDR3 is TGTGCCAGCAGCTTAGCCCCCCTACGGGGTGCCTACAATGAGCAGTTCTTC. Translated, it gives CASSLAPLRGAYNEQFF.

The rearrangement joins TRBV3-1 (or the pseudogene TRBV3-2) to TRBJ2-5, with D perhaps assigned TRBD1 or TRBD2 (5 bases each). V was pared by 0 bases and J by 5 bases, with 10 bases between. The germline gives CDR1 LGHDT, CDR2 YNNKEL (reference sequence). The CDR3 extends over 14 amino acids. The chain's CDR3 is CASSQEGVKETQYF. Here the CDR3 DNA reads TGTGCCAGCAGCCAAGAGGGGGTTAAGGAGACCCAGTACTTC.

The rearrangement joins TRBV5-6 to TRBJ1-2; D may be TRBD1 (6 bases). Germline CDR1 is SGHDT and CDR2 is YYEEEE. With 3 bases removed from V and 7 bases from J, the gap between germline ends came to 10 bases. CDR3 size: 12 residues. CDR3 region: CASSYQTGGYTF. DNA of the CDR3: TGTGCCAGCAGCTACCAGACAGGTGGCTACACCTTC. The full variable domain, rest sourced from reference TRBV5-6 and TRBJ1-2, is DAGVTQSPTHLIKTRGQQVTLRCSPKSGHDTVSWYQQALGQGPQFIFQYYEEEERQRGNFPDRFSGHQFPNYSSELNVNALLLGDSALYLCASSYQTGGYTFGSGTRLTVV.

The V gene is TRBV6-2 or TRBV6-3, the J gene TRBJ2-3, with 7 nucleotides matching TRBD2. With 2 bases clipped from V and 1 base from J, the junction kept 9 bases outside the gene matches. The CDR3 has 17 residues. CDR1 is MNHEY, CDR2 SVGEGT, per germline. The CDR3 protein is CASSYPRTRRGTDTQYF. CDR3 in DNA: TGTGCCAGCAGTTACCCGAGGACTAGGCGGGGCACAGATACGCAGTATTTT.

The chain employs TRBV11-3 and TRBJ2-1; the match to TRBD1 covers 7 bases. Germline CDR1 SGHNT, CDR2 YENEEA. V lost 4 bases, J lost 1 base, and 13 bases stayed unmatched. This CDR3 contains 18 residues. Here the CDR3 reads CASSSLDRWNPSYNEQFF. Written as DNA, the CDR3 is TGTGCCAGCAGCTCGCTGGACAGGTGGAACCCTTCCTACAATGAGCAGTTCTTC.

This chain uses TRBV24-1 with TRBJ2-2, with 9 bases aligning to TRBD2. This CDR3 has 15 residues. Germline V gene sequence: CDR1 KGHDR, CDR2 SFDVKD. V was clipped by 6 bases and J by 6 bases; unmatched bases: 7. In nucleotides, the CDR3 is TGTGCCACCAGTTCGGCGGGGGGGCCCCCCGGGGAGCTGTTTTTT. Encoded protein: CATSSAGGPPGELFF.

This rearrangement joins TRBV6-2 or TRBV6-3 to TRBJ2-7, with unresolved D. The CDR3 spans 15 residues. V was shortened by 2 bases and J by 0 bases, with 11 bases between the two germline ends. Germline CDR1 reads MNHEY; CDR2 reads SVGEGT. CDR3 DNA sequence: TGTGCCAGCAGTTACCCTAAGGTTAGCTCCTACGAGCAGTACTTC. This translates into CASSYPKVSSYEQYF.

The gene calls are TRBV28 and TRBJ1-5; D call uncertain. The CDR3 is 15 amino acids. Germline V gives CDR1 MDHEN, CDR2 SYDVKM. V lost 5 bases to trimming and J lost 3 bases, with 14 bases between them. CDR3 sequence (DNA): TGTGCCAGCAGTGGTCCGCGGTCGGACAATCAGCCCCAGCATTTT. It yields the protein CASSGPRSDNQPQHF.

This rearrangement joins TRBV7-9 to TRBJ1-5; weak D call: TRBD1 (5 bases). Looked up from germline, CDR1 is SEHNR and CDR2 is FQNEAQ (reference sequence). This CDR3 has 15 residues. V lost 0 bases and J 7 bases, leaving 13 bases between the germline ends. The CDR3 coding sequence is TGTGCCAGCAGCTTAGCGGTGGGGGAGGAACAGCCCCAGCATTTT. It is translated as CASSLAVGEEQPQHF.

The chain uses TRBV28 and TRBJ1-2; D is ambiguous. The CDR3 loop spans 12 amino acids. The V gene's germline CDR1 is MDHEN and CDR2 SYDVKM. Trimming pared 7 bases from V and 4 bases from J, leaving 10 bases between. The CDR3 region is CASNAPGYGYTF. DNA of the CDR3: TGTGCCAGCAATGCACCCGGCTATGGCTACACCTTC.

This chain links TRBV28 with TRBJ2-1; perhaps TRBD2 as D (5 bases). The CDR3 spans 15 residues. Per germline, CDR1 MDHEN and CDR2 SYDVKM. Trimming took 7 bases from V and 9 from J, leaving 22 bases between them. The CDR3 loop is CASTYLRGVEGEQFF. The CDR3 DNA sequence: TGTGCCAGCACCTATTTGCGTGGGGTTGAGGGTGAGCAGTTCTTC.

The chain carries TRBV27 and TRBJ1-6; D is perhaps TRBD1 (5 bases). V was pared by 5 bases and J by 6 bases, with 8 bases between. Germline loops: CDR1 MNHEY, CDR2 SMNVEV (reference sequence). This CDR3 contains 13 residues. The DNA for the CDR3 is TGTGCCAGCAGTCGACAGATTAATTCACCCCTCCACTTT. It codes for CASSRQINSPLHF.